Listed here are 18 T cell receptor beta chains from one sample, sequenced in a study of a mutant IDH1 vaccine in newly diagnosed glioma. Produced via immunoSEQ multiplex PCR; TCRdb's table is partial and in-frame only. The table lists about 70,000 clones, around 82% of them singletons, with 4.6% in the top ten. Time point described: baseline, week 1 (first vaccination visit). Specified treatment: pre-vaccination baseline after standard-of-care therapy. The sequencing used peripheral blood mononuclear cells (PBMCs), collected from a glioma patient treated with radiotherapy, temozolomide or both. The source of these receptors is a woman in her late teens or twenties with glioma. Some clones in this sample may be carry-over from other donors' samples.

This chain uses TRBV27 with TRBJ1-1, with D uncertain. CDR1 and CDR2 (germline): MNHEY, SMNVEV (reference sequence). This CDR3 region has 11 residues. V lost 8 bases to trimming and J lost 8 bases, with 12 bases between them. In DNA form, the CDR3 reads TGTGCCAGCCTCATGGGAGACGAAGCTTTCTTT. This encodes CASLMGDEAFF.

The chain uses TRBV7-6 and TRBJ1-2; the D gene is possibly TRBD1 (6 bases). Trimming removed 0 bases at V and 4 bases at J, with 9 bases between. Germline V gene lookup returns CDR1 SGHVS and CDR2 FNYEAQ. The CDR3 is 14 amino acids. CDR3 loop: CASSLAGQIYGYTF. The CDR3 DNA reads as TGTGCCAGCAGCTTAGCAGGACAGATCTATGGCTACACCTTC.

The CDR3 DNA reads TGTGCCAGTAGTATAGAGGTTAACAGGGAAACGGCCCAGCATTTT. The encoded protein is CASSIEVNRETAQHF. The chain employs TRBV19 and TRBJ1-5, with a weak D call TRBD1 (6 bases). The CDR3 has 15 residues. Trimming cost V 0 bases and J 11 bases, with 17 bases left between them. CDR1 and CDR2 (germline): LNHDA, SQIVND (reference sequence).

This chain connects TRBV10-1 to TRBJ2-2; weak D call: TRBD1 (5 bases). Deletions cut 5 bases from V and 6 bases from J, with 16 bases between. The CDR3 runs 15 residues. The germline CDR1 and CDR2 sequences are WNHNN and SYGVQD (reference sequence). The CDR3 bases are TGCGCCAGCAGTTCCCCACCTCCAGGGTCCGGGGAGCTGTTTTTT. This codes for CASSSPPPGSGELFF.

V gene TRBV30 combines with J gene TRBJ1-2, with TRBD1 as a possible D gene (6 bases). Trimming pared 4 bases from V and 5 bases from J, leaving 14 bases between. The CDR3 is made up of 13 amino acids. Germline V gene lookup returns CDR1 GTSNPN and CDR2 SVGIG (reference sequence). CDR3 nucleotide sequence: TGTGCCTGGACTATCGACAGGACTTATGGCTACACCTTC. This encodes CAWTIDRTYGYTF.

The V gene is TRBV30, the J gene TRBJ2-7; 7 nucleotides agree with TRBD1. Trimming at V came to 7 bases and at J to 4 bases, leaving 7 bases not matched to a gene. This CDR3 comprises 12 residues. Germline V gene lookup returns CDR1 GTSNPN and CDR2 SVGIG (reference sequence). CDR3 region: CASAHRGYEQYF. In nucleotides, the CDR3 is TGTGCCTCCGCGCACAGGGGTTACGAGCAGTACTTC. Looking up the rest from reference TRBV30 and TRBJ2-7 gives the full variable domain: SQTIHQWPATLVQPVGSPLSLECTVEGTSNPNLYWYRQAAGRGLQLLFYSVGIGQISSEVPQNLSASRPQDRQFILSSKKLLLSDSGFYLCASAHRGYEQYFGPGTRLTVT.

This chain joins TRBV4-2 and TRBJ2-2, with TRBD2 matching over 10 bases. In germline, CDR1 is LGHNA, CDR2 YNFKEQ. V was pared by 0 bases and J by 3 bases, with 10 bases of the junction left unmatched. The CDR3 has 19 residues. For the CDR3, the DNA is TGTGCCAGCAGCCAAGATGGCCATAGCGGGGGGAGGGACACCGGGGAGCTGTTTTTT. This encodes CASSQDGHSGGRDTGELFF.

The chain recombines TRBV5-8 with TRBJ2-1; unclear D gene. The CDR3 runs 12 residues. Per germline, CDR1 SGHTS and CDR2 YDEGEE. V lost 1 base to trimming and J lost 6 bases, with 5 bases between them. The CDR3 here is CASSLWGNEQFF. The CDR3 DNA is TGTGCCAGCAGCTTGTGGGGCAATGAGCAGTTCTTC.

The rearrangement uses TRBV2 and TRBJ1-1; no reliable D call. Trimming cost V 4 bases and J 5 bases, with 11 bases left between them. Germline assignment: CDR1 SNHLY and CDR2 FYNNEI. The CDR3 is made up of 13 amino acids. CDR3 loop: CASSVGARTEAFF. DNA of the CDR3: TGTGCCAGCAGTGTAGGCGCCCGAACTGAAGCTTTCTTT.

The genes are TRBV4-1 and TRBJ2-3; D could derive from TRBD1 or TRBD2 (6 bases each). The CDR3 length is 15 residues. V was trimmed by 4 bases and J by 5 bases, leaving 16 bases between them. Germline assignment: CDR1 MGHRA and CDR2 YSYEKL. CDR3 residues: CASSPQFGGGDTQYF. The CDR3 DNA reads as TGCGCCAGCAGCCCCCAGTTCGGAGGGGGAGATACGCAGTATTTT.

This chain uses TRBV27 with TRBJ1-5; D not certain. CDR3 length: 13 residues. Germline lookup yields CDR1 MNHEY and CDR2 SMNVEV (reference sequence). V gave up 6 bases and J gave up 6 bases, with 12 bases separating them. The CDR3 DNA sequence: TGTGCCAGCAGCCCGATCGCTGGTCAGCCCCAGCATTTT. Translation gives CASSPIAGQPQHF.

The chain has TRBV15 and TRBJ2-1, with a tentative D call TRBD1 (6 bases). This CDR3 is 15 amino acids long. Trimming stripped 0 bases from V and 7 bases from J, with 13 bases between. Per the germline V gene, CDR1 is LNHNV and CDR2 is YYDKDF (reference sequence). The CDR3 loop reads CATSRDLRGGNEQFF. The CDR3 region has the DNA TGTGCCACCAGCAGAGATCTTCGAGGGGGAAATGAGCAGTTCTTC.

The rearrangement links TRBV7-2 to TRBJ1-5, with D maybe TRBD1 (6 bases). The V end lost 5 bases, the J end lost 3 bases, and 14 bases lay between the germline ends. The germline V gene has CDR1 SGHTA and CDR2 FQGNSA. The CDR3 contains 15 residues. The CDR3: CASSLLRDTNQPQHF. CDR3 in DNA: TGTGCCAGCAGCCTACTCCGGGACACCAATCAGCCCCAGCATTTT.

The chain has TRBV2 and TRBJ2-1; TRBD1 might be the D (5 bases). CDR1 SNHLY and CDR2 FYNNEI come from the germline V gene. V lost 8 bases, J lost 4 bases, and 12 bases lay in between. This CDR3 comprises 13 residues. The CDR3: CASGQTLYNEQFF. CDR3 sequence (DNA): TGTGCCAGCGGACAAACGCTTTACAATGAGCAGTTCTTC.

This rearrangement joins TRBV7-6 to TRBJ1-1; tentatively, D is TRBD1 (6 bases). Trimming left V 3 bases short and J 1 base short, with 15 bases between. CDR1 is SGHVS, CDR2 FNYEAQ, per germline. The CDR3 contains 16 residues. The CDR3 sequence is CASSLGSQGTNTEAFF. DNA of the CDR3: TGTGCCAGCAGCTTGGGGAGTCAGGGGACGAACACTGAAGCTTTCTTT.

The table lists this clone with a count of one. The V gene is TRBV6-1, the J gene TRBJ2-7, with a possible D match to TRBD1 (6 bases). Per germline, CDR1 MNHNS and CDR2 SASEGT. The CDR3 contains 14 residues. V lost 2 bases to trimming and J lost 2 bases, with 10 bases between them. The CDR3 sequence: CASSEWGQTYEQYF. The CDR3 nucleotides read TGTGCCAGCAGTGAATGGGGGCAAACCTACGAGCAGTACTTC.

The J gene is TRBJ1-1, the V gene TRBV27, with 9 nucleotides matching TRBD1. The CDR3 consists of 15 residues. Germline assignment: CDR1 MNHEY and CDR2 SMNVEV (reference sequence). V dropped 10 bases and J dropped 5; count of bases not matched to a gene: 14. CDR3: CATWTGVGSETEAFF. In DNA, the CDR3 is TGTGCCACTTGGACAGGGGTGGGCTCGGAGACTGAAGCTTTCTTT.

The V and J genes are TRBV14 and TRBJ2-7; D gene uncertain. This CDR3 region has 12 residues. Deletions cut 3 bases from V and 4 bases from J, with 7 bases between. Per the germline V gene, CDR1 is SGHDN and CDR2 is FVKESK. CDR3 sequence: CASSQHVYEQYF. Here the CDR3 DNA reads TGTGCCAGCAGCCAGCACGTATACGAGCAGTACTTC.